The 18 T cell receptor beta chains given below trace back to one sample, sequenced in a study of blood T cells in healthy people across ages. Sample-barcoded 5' priming and a J-beta primer mix drove a second PCR of roughly 7 to 11 cycles. Via MiXCR, TCRdb re-called the 5' RACE reads, giving one row per CDR3 protein. This sample yields about 640,000 distinct CDR3 sequences, of which over 40% are seen a single time; about 32% belongs to the top ten. Sample: blood. The receptor set was obtained from a man older than 75 in good health.

Here the CDR3 reads CASGAGVGYGYTF. The CDR3 region has the DNA TGTGCCAGCGGCGCGGGGGTCGGCTATGGCTACACCTTC. The chain links TRBV27 to TRBJ1-2, with D possibly matching TRBD1 (5 bases). V gave up 8 bases and J gave up 4 bases, with 14 bases separating them. Germline V gene lookup returns CDR1 MNHEY and CDR2 SMNVEV (reference sequence). The CDR3 length is 13 residues.

This clonotype appeared a few times. The chain recombines TRBV6-2 or TRBV6-3 with TRBJ2-1, with a possible D match to TRBD2 (6 bases). The V gene lost 7 bases and the J gene lost 9 bases, with 19 bases spanning the gap. This CDR3 spans 14 amino acids. Per the germline V gene, CDR1 is MNHEY and CDR2 is SVGEGT. CDR3 in amino acids: CASTSRLDIGEQFF. CDR3 DNA: TGTGCCAGCACCTCGAGACTAGACATAGGTGAGCAGTTCTTC.

A few counts support this clonotype. CDR3 sequence reads: CASSYQGGSISEQFF. CDR3 DNA sequence: TGTGCCAGCAGTTATCAAGGCGGGAGCATTTCTGAGCAGTTCTTC. V and J are TRBV6-2 or TRBV6-3 and TRBJ2-1; 7 bases fit TRBD2. The CDR3 is 15 amino acids. CDR1 and CDR2 from the germline V gene are MNHEY and SVGEGT. With V trimmed by 3 bases and J by 9 bases, 11 bases remained unmatched.

In the case of this clonotype: One end of the junction does not line up with germline, which may come from a read error. The chain combines TRBV7-9 with TRBJ2-7, with 7 nucleotides matching TRBD1. The CDR3 is 15 amino acids. Germline CDR1 is SEHNR and CDR2 is FQNEAQ (reference sequence). CDR3 nucleotides: TGTGCCAGCAGTTCCCCGGACAGGAGCTCCTACGAGCGGTACTTC. It codes for CASSSPDRSSYERYF.

This clonotype was seen only a few times. The rearrangement uses TRBV28 and TRBJ1-5; D might be TRBD1 (5 bases). This CDR3 is 15 amino acids long. V was cut by 3 bases and J by 2 bases, with 11 bases left in between. Germline loops: CDR1 MDHEN, CDR2 SYDVKM. Here the CDR3 reads CASSFGGVGNQPQHF. CDR3 bases: TGTGCCAGCAGTTTCGGAGGGGTCGGCAATCAGCCCCAGCATTTT.

The chain joins TRBV5-5 to TRBJ2-2; D remains ambiguous. Trimming took 3 bases from V and 2 from J, leaving 8 bases between them. The CDR3 consists of 14 residues. Germline-derived CDR1 and CDR2 are SGHKS and YYEKEE (reference sequence). As DNA, the CDR3 is TGTGCCAGCAGCTACGACGCTAACACCGGGGAGCTGTTTTTT. Translated: CASSYDANTGELFF.

This chain joins TRBV28 and TRBJ2-5, with a weak D call TRBD1 (6 bases). The CDR3 loop spans 16 amino acids. V lost 2 bases, J lost 1 base, and 14 bases lay in between. Germline loops: CDR1 MDHEN, CDR2 SYDVKM. CDR3 in amino acids: CASSLRQSGVQETQYF. For the CDR3, the DNA is TGTGCCAGCAGTTTAAGACAGTCAGGGGTCCAAGAGACCCAGTACTTC.

A few counts support this clonotype. This rearrangement joins TRBV6-2 or TRBV6-3 to TRBJ2-1; 12 bases match TRBD2. The CDR3 length is 13 residues. V was pared by 5 bases and J by 9 bases, with 2 bases of the junction left unmatched. Germline V lookup: CDR1 MNHEY, CDR2 SVGEGT. CDR3 in amino acids: CASSPGLAGEQFF. For the CDR3, the DNA is TGTGCCAGCAGTCCGGGACTAGCGGGTGAGCAGTTCTTC.

This clonotype was detected a few times. The V call is TRBV7-9, the J call TRBJ1-2, with 7 bases aligning to TRBD1. Trimming removed 4 bases from V and 7 bases from J; junction bases left unmatched: 12. Germline V lookup: CDR1 SEHNR, CDR2 FQNEAQ (reference sequence). There are 15 residues in the CDR3. CDR3 nucleotide sequence: TGTGCCAGCAGCTCGGAAAGAACAGGGACAGCTGGCTACACCTTC. It codes for CASSSERTGTAGYTF.

This clonotype was detected a few times. V is TRBV7-2 and J is TRBJ2-3; D is perhaps TRBD2 (6 bases). Trimming took off 5 bases at V and 6 bases at J, with 15 bases between the two ends. The CDR3 spans 14 residues. The germline gives CDR1 SGHTA, CDR2 FQGNSA. The CDR3 loop is CASSPGSVRDTQYF. As DNA, the CDR3 is TGTGCCAGCAGCCCCGGGAGTGTCCGGGATACGCAGTATTTT.

The V gene is TRBV27, the J gene TRBJ2-5; possibly TRBD2 for D (5 bases). The CDR3 consists of 14 residues. CDR1 MNHEY and CDR2 SMNVEV come from the germline V gene (reference sequence). Trimming removed 2 bases at V and 1 base at J, with 8 bases between. In nucleotides, the CDR3 is TGTGCCAGCAGTTTAATAGGACTCCAAGAGACCCAGTACTTC. It codes for CASSLIGLQETQYF.

The genes are TRBV5-1 and TRBJ2-3, with TRBD2 identical over 8 bases. Germline CDR1 is SGHRS and CDR2 is YFSETQ. The trim removed 2 bases at V and 4 bases at J, leaving 6 bases unmatched. The CDR3 runs to 15 residues. DNA of the CDR3: TGCGCCAGCAGCTTTTTAGCGGGATACCCAGATACGCAGTATTTT. Protein: CASSFLAGYPDTQYF.

This clonotype was recorded a few times. Its ends do not fully match the called genes, so a read error is possible. V and J are TRBV6-6 and TRBJ2-5; weak D call: TRBD1 (5 bases). In germline, CDR1 is MNHNY, CDR2 SVGAGI (reference sequence). The CDR3 runs 16 residues. CDR3 in DNA: TGTGCCAGCAGTTATGGTGGGGCAGGTCAACAAGGGACCCAGTACTTC. The encoded protein is CASSYGGAGQQGTQYF.

In nucleotides, the CDR3 is TGTGCCAGCAGCGGTGGTCCAGGCCCCACAGATACGCAGTATTTT. The encoded protein is CASSGGPGPTDTQYF. V is TRBV7-8 and J is TRBJ2-3, with D unclear. This CDR3 is 15 amino acids long. The ends were cut back, 5 bases at V and 2 bases at J, with 14 bases in the middle. Looked up from germline, CDR1 is SGHVS and CDR2 is FQNEAQ.

In DNA, the CDR3 is TGTGCCAGCAGCCAAGTCCTCAAAACCAACTATGGCTACACCTTC. Residues: CASSQVLKTNYGYTF. The chain couples TRBV4-2 to TRBJ1-2, with D unresolved. There are 15 residues in the CDR3. Germline-derived CDR1 and CDR2 are LGHNA and YNFKEQ. Between the trimmed V and J ends, which lost 1 base and 2 bases, there was a span of 11 bases.

This rearrangement joins TRBV6-5 to TRBJ2-6, with 10 positions matching TRBD1. This CDR3 has 17 amino acids. Losses at the gene ends were 1 base for V and 4 bases for J; bases not matched to a gene: 4. CDR1 and CDR2 (germline): MNHEY, SVGAGI. The CDR3 nucleotides read TGTGCCAGCAGTTACTGGGACAGGGGCTCCGGGGCCAACGTCCTGACTTTC. It encodes CASSYWDRGSGANVLTF.

The chain couples TRBV20-1 to TRBJ1-6, with 8 bases lining up with TRBD1. Per the germline V gene, CDR1 is DFQATT and CDR2 is SNEGSKA (reference sequence). V lost 5 bases to trimming and J lost 7 bases; unmatched junction nucleotides: 7. The CDR3 contains 14 residues. The CDR3, as DNA: TGCAGTGCTCTTACAGGGGGAACGAATTCACCCCTCCACTTT. Residues: CSALTGGTNSPLHF.

CDR3 coding DNA: TGTGCCAGCAGCTTCTGGCAGGGGGAAGTGGAGACCCAGTACTTC. This sequence encodes CASSFWQGEVETQYF. The genes are TRBV7-2 and TRBJ2-5; TRBD1 agrees at 7 bases. The ends lost 3 bases at V and 5 bases at J; junction bases unmatched: 9. Germline V gene data show CDR1 as SGHTA and CDR2 as FQGNSA. This CDR3 comprises 15 residues.